These 18 T cell receptor beta chains came from one sample sequenced in a study of blood T cell repertoires in COVID-19. Sequenced by immunoSEQ multiplex PCR; TCRdb stores in-frame clones only, minus some. This sample has 150,000 or so clones; roughly 76% occur once, and the top ten carry 8% to 9%. The specimen was peripheral blood. These receptors were obtained from a human donor with acute or convalescent COVID-19. The donor label of this sample is uncertain.

This clone is a singleton in its sample. The chain links TRBV20-1 to TRBJ1-6; D gene unclear. The V end was cut by 3 bases, the J end by 5 bases, with 14 bases between. Germline CDR1 and CDR2: DFQATT and SNEGSKA (reference sequence). This CDR3 spans 15 amino acids. The CDR3: CSASPEPLNNSPLHF. The CDR3 bases are TGCAGTGCTAGTCCCGAGCCCTTGAATAATTCACCCCTCCACTTT.

The V call is TRBV5-5, the J call TRBJ1-1; the D is unclear. The CDR3 is 14 residues long. Deletions cut 2 bases from V and 4 bases from J, with 12 bases between. Germline CDR1 is SGHKS and CDR2 is YYEKEE (reference sequence). The CDR3 is CASSFGVEVTEAFF. CDR3 DNA sequence: TGTGCCAGCAGCTTCGGGGTCGAAGTCACTGAAGCTTTCTTT.

CDR3 sequence (DNA): TGTGCCAGTAGCCGCCTGGGGGGGAACACTGAAGCTTTCTTT. It translates to CASSRLGGNTEAFF. This sequence joins TRBV19 and TRBJ1-1; perhaps TRBD1 as D (5 bases). Trimming stripped 6 bases from V and 1 base from J, with 12 bases between. This CDR3 is 14 amino acids long. Germline values: CDR1 LNHDA, CDR2 SQIVND (reference sequence).

This clone was recorded once. The chain joins TRBV18 to TRBJ2-2; 9 bases match TRBD1. With 5 bases clipped from V and 5 bases from J, the junction kept 6 bases outside the gene matches. This CDR3 comprises 15 residues. From germline, CDR1 is KGHSH and CDR2 LQKENI. The CDR3 is CASSGQGRGTGELFF. The CDR3 nucleotides are TGTGCCAGCTCAGGACAGGGGCGAGGAACCGGGGAGCTGTTTTTT. Drawing the rest from reference TRBV18 and TRBJ2-2, the complete variable domain is NAGVMQNPRHLVRRRGQEARLRCSPMKGHSHVYWYRQLPEEGLKFMVYLQKENIIDESGMPKERFSAEFPKEGPSILRIQQVVRGDSAAYFCASSGQGRGTGELFFGEGSRLTVL.

The CDR3, as DNA: TGTGCCGCCCGGAGGAGGGAAGAGACCCAGTACTTC. This encodes CAARRREETQYF. V and J are TRBV6-5 and TRBJ2-5; D possibly corresponds to TRBD2 (6 bases). The CDR3 length is 12 residues. Germline V gene lookup returns CDR1 MNHEY and CDR2 SVGAGI. V lost 11 bases to trimming and J lost 3 bases, with 13 bases between them.

The genes are TRBV2 and TRBJ1-4, with TRBD1 identical over 7 bases. J gave up 8 bases and V 3 bases, and 3 bases lay outside the gene matches. The CDR3 sequence is 13 residues long. Per the germline V gene, CDR1 is SNHLY and CDR2 is FYNNEI. CDR3 nucleotides: TGTGCCAGCAGTGAGGGACAGAGGGAAAAACTGTTTTTT. It translates to CASSEGQREKLFF.

The chain uses TRBV11-2 and TRBJ2-2, with D perhaps matching TRBD1 (6 bases). V was cut by 2 bases and J by 4 bases, with 8 bases left in between. Germline CDR1 is SGHAT and CDR2 is FQNNGV. The CDR3 spans 14 residues. CDR3 DNA sequence: TGTGCCAGCAGCTTAAGAGGGGGCACCGGGGAGCTGTTTTTT. Translated: CASSLRGGTGELFF.

The chain employs TRBV5-1 and TRBJ1-1; D is unresolved. V lost 0 bases to trimming and J lost 5 bases, with 8 bases between them. Germline CDR1 SGHRS, CDR2 YFSETQ. The CDR3 totals 13 residues. CDR3 sequence reads: CASSLEGSTEAFF. The CDR3 bases are TGCGCCAGCAGCTTGGAAGGGAGTACTGAAGCTTTCTTT.

CDR3 protein: CASTGQTNTGELFF. CDR3 nucleotides: TGTGCCAGCACGGGACAGACTAACACCGGGGAGCTGTTTTTT. The V call is TRBV2, the J call TRBJ2-2, with 7 bases lining up with TRBD1. CDR3 length equals 14 residues. J gave up 2 bases and V 7 bases, and 4 bases lay outside the gene matches. CDR1 SNHLY and CDR2 FYNNEI come from the germline V gene.

The chain couples TRBV2 to TRBJ2-6; no clear D. Germline V gene data show CDR1 as SNHLY and CDR2 as FYNNEI. The CDR3 spans 15 residues. V was cut by 4 bases and J by 0 bases, with 7 bases left in between. The CDR3 DNA is TGTGCCAGCAGTGGGCAGGCCTCTGGGGCCAACGTCCTGACTTTC. It yields the protein CASSGQASGANVLTF.

The chain has TRBV4-1 and TRBJ1-5, with 12 bases aligning to TRBD1. The CDR3 covers 18 residues. In germline, CDR1 is MGHRA, CDR2 YSYEKL. The junction had 10 bases not matched to a gene; V was cut back by 0 bases and J by 7 bases. CDR3 sequence: CASSQDWDRGPRGQPQHF. The CDR3 DNA reads TGCGCCAGCAGCCAAGACTGGGACAGGGGGCCGCGGGGGCAGCCCCAGCATTTT.

The chain combines TRBV21-1 with TRBJ2-3; the table's D call of TRBD2 was not tested on the DNA. TRBV21-1 is assigned pseudogene status. CDR3 length: 12 residues. The CDR3 sequence: CASSPWGDAQYF. CDR3 in DNA: TGTGCCAGCAGCCCATGGGGGGACGCGCAGTATTTT.

This clone was recorded once. V usage is TRBV12-5 and J usage is TRBJ1-4, with 9 bases identical to TRBD1. Germline V gene data show CDR1 as LGHNT and CDR2 as FRNRAP. V lost 1 base to trimming and J lost 6 bases; unmatched junction nucleotides: 0. The CDR3 contains 14 residues. Written as DNA, the CDR3 is TGTGCTAGTGGTTTGGGACAGGGGGATGAAAAACTGTTTTTT. Its translation: CASGLGQGDEKLFF.

The gene calls are TRBV7-2 and TRBJ1-2, with no clear D. CDR1 is SGHTA, CDR2 FQGNSA, per germline. The CDR3 runs 12 residues. Between the trimmed V and J ends, which lost 2 bases and 5 bases, there was a span of 6 bases. CDR3 sequence reads: CASSLSGYGYTF. The CDR3 DNA follows: TGTGCCAGCAGCTTATCGGGGTATGGCTACACCTTC.

This clone has only one observation. The rearrangement links TRBV5-5 to TRBJ2-3; 9 nucleotides match TRBD2. Per germline, CDR1 SGHKS and CDR2 YYEKEE (reference sequence). The CDR3 runs 16 residues. V was pared by 3 bases and J by 2 bases, with 7 bases of the junction left unmatched. The CDR3 DNA reads as TGTGCCAGCAGCTCCGCCGGGACTAGCAACACAGATACGCAGTATTTT. Amino acid sequence: CASSSAGTSNTDTQYF.

The chain links TRBV18 to TRBJ2-3; no firm D call. Deletions cut 4 bases from V and 1 base from J, with 6 bases between. CDR3 length: 13 residues. In germline, CDR1 is KGHSH, CDR2 LQKENI. CDR3 coding DNA: TGTGCCAGCTCACGAGGAGGCACAGATACGCAGTATTTT. It is translated as CASSRGGTDTQYF.

The genes are TRBV5-1 and TRBJ1-2; D is unresolved. Germline lookup yields CDR1 SGHRS and CDR2 YFSETQ. The V end was cut by 5 bases, the J end by 3 bases, with 11 bases between. This CDR3 has 13 residues. The CDR3 spells CASRHTMDYGYTF. CDR3 bases: TGCGCCAGCAGACATACCATGGACTATGGCTACACCTTC.

V is TRBV21-1 and J is TRBJ1-2. TRBV21-1 is assigned pseudogene status. There are 13 residues in the CDR3. The DNA of the CDR3 is TGTGCCAGCAGCTCCTTGGGGGGGCGAGGCTACACCTTC. Protein: CASSSLGGRGYTF.